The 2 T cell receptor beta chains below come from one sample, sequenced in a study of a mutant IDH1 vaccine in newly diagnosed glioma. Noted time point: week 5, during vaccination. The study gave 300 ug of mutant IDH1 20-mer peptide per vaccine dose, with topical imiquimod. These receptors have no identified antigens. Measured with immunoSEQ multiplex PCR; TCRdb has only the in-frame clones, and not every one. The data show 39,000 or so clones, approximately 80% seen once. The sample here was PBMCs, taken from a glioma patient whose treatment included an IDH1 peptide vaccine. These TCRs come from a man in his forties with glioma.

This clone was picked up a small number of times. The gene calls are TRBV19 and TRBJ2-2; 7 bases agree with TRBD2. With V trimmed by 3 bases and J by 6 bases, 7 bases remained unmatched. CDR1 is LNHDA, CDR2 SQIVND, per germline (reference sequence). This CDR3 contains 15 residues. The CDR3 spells CASSISASGAGELFF. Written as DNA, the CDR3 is TGTGCCAGTAGTATTTCGGCTAGCGGTGCCGGGGAGCTGTTTTTT.

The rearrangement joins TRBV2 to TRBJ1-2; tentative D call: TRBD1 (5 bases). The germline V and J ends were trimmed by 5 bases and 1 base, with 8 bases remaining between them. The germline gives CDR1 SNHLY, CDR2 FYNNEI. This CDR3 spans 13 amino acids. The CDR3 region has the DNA TGTGCCAGCAGTCCAGACAGTAACTATGGCTACACCTTC. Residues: CASSPDSNYGYTF.